The 16 T cell receptor beta chains listed next were all sequenced from one sample in a study of control samples from healthy donors and cancer patients. TCRdb keeps only in-frame clones here, not all; method: immunoSEQ multiplex PCR. The table has around 110,000 clones, 85% to 90% seen once. Sequencing was performed on PBMCs. These receptors were obtained from a woman in her forties or fifties with colorectal cancer.

This clone showed up just once. V gene TRBV30 combines with J gene TRBJ2-7, with D unclear. The CDR3 consists of 12 residues. CDR1 GTSNPN and CDR2 SVGIG come from the germline V gene (reference sequence). Trimming stripped 2 bases from V and 4 bases from J, with 9 bases between. The CDR3 DNA is TGTGCCTGGAGTCGCGGCAGATACGAGCAGTACTTC. This gives the protein CAWSRGRYEQYF. The full variable domain, in which reference TRBV30 and TRBJ2-7 provide the parts outside the CDR3, is SQTIHQWPATLVQPVGSPLSLECTVEGTSNPNLYWYRQAAGRGLQLLFYSVGIGQISSEVPQNLSASRPQDRQFILSSKKLLLSDSGFYLCAWSRGRYEQYFGPGTRLTVT.

V gene TRBV27 combines with J gene TRBJ2-3, with 7 nucleotides matching TRBD2. Looked up from germline, CDR1 is MNHEY and CDR2 is SMNVEV (reference sequence). The CDR3 is made up of 18 amino acids. J was trimmed by 5 bases and V by 4 bases; bases with no gene match: 18. The DNA of the CDR3 is TGTGCCAGCAGTTATTCATACGGCGGGAGATTTGATAAAGATACGCAGTATTTT. It codes for CASSYSYGGRFDKDTQYF.

To note about this clone: In the same sample, other DNA sequences code for this CDR3. In nucleotides, the CDR3 is TGTGCCAGCAGCTTAGATAATTCACCCCTCCACTTT. Its translation: CASSLDNSPLHF. The chain carries TRBV7-9 and TRBJ1-6; no clear D. V lost 1 base and J lost 5, with 0 bases in between. From germline, CDR1 is SEHNR and CDR2 FQNEAQ (reference sequence). The CDR3 loop spans 12 amino acids.

The chain combines TRBV5-1 with TRBJ2-5; D call uncertain. Trimming stripped 4 bases from V and 2 bases from J, with 9 bases between. CDR3 length: 13 amino acids. CDR1 SGHRS and CDR2 YFSETQ come from the germline V gene. The CDR3 reads CASSRATQETQYF. For the CDR3, the DNA is TGCGCCAGCAGCCGAGCAACTCAAGAGACCCAGTACTTC.

This clone appeared a few times. The rearrangement links TRBV7-3 to TRBJ2-5; D gene uncertain. The length of the CDR3 is 14 residues. CDR1 SGHTA and CDR2 FQGTGA come from the germline V gene. The V end was cut by 2 bases, the J end by 4 bases, with 11 bases between. The CDR3 nucleotides are TGTGCCAGCAGCTTATACGGTAGTTTAGAGACCCAGTACTTC. Translation gives CASSLYGSLETQYF.

The chain joins TRBV18 to TRBJ2-5; TRBD1 matches at 8 bases. CDR3 size: 16 residues. After removal of 3 bases from V and 5 bases from J, the junction contained 11 bases not matched to a gene. Germline V gene sequence: CDR1 KGHSH, CDR2 LQKENI. The CDR3, as DNA: TGTGCCAGCTCACCGAATGACAGGGGAGGAGAGGAGACCCAGTACTTC. Translation gives CASSPNDRGGEETQYF.

The chain is built from TRBV19 and TRBJ1-1; 8 bases agree with TRBD1. Trimming cost V 8 bases and J 6 bases; bases outside gene matches: 14. Germline assignment: CDR1 LNHDA and CDR2 SQIVND (reference sequence). The CDR3 runs 15 residues. CDR3 amino acids: CASLRGLGNTAEAFF. The CDR3 DNA follows: TGTGCCAGTCTCAGGGGGCTCGGGAACACTGCTGAAGCTTTCTTT.

This clone has just a few counts. This chain joins TRBV9 and TRBJ2-3, with 7 bases fitting TRBD2. Looked up from germline, CDR1 is SGDLS and CDR2 is YYNGEE. The CDR3 is 16 residues long. Trimming cost V 4 bases and J 0 bases; bases outside gene matches: 8. The DNA of the CDR3 is TGTGCCAGCAGCTCCAGCGGGGATACTAGCACAGATACGCAGTATTTT. Translating gives CASSSSGDTSTDTQYF. Based on the CDR3 plus reference TRBV9 and TRBJ2-3, the full variable domain is DSGVTQTPKHLITATGQRVTLRCSPRSGDLSVYWYQQSLDQGLQFLIQYYNGEERAKGNILERFSAQQFPDLHSELNLSSLELGDSALYFCASSSSGDTSTDTQYFGPGTRLTVL.

V gene TRBV30 combines with J gene TRBJ1-1, with unresolved D. Germline V CDR1 and CDR2: GTSNPN, SVGIG (reference sequence). The CDR3 totals 13 residues. The V gene lost 0 bases and the J gene lost 5 bases, with 10 bases spanning the gap. The CDR3 reads CAWSVGYWTEAFF. The DNA of the CDR3 is TGTGCCTGGAGTGTTGGTTATTGGACTGAAGCTTTCTTT.

The chain carries TRBV6-4 and TRBJ1-2; D is uncertain. CDR1 and CDR2 (germline): MRHNA, SNTAGT. The CDR3 extends over 14 amino acids. Trimming took 2 bases from V and 6 from J, leaving 13 bases between them. CDR3 region: CASSDPGGFDGYTF. In nucleotides, the CDR3 is TGTGCCAGCAGTGACCCGGGCGGATTTGATGGCTACACCTTC.

V and J are TRBV2 and TRBJ2-3, with a tentative D call TRBD1 (7 bases). The CDR3 sequence is 17 residues long. In germline, CDR1 is SNHLY, CDR2 FYNNEI. Trimming removed 8 bases from V and 3 bases from J, with 24 bases in between. The DNA for the CDR3 is TGTGCCAGCGGGTCAGGGGGGCCCGGTCCTAGAACAGATACGCAGTATTTT. Translation: CASGSGGPGPRTDTQYF.

The chain carries TRBV28 and TRBJ2-2, with D hard to call. CDR3 size: 15 residues. CDR1 MDHEN and CDR2 SYDVKM come from the germline V gene. The V end lost 6 bases, the J end lost 0 bases, and 11 bases lay between the germline ends. The chain's CDR3 is CASSVGNANTGELFF. CDR3 nucleotides: TGTGCCAGCAGCGTGGGTAACGCGAACACCGGGGAGCTGTTTTTT.

CDR3 in DNA: TGCAGCGTTGAATGGCAGGGGTCCTACAATGAGCAGTTCTTC. Its translation is CSVEWQGSYNEQFF. This chain joins TRBV29-1 and TRBJ2-1; tentatively, D is TRBD1 (6 bases). This CDR3 has 14 amino acids. Germline V CDR1 and CDR2: SQVTM, ANQGSEA. V lost 2 bases to trimming and J lost 1 base, with 9 bases between them.

V is TRBV2 and J is TRBJ1-1; tentatively, D is TRBD1 (5 bases). The length of the CDR3 is 15 residues. V dropped 3 bases and J dropped 1 base, with 12 bases sitting between them. The germline V gene encodes CDR1 SNHLY and CDR2 FYNNEI. CDR3 bases: TGTGCCAGCAGTGACGGGGGTTTGGGGAACACTGAAGCTTTCTTT. This sequence encodes CASSDGGLGNTEAFF.

The V and J genes are TRBV19 and TRBJ1-1; D unresolved. The CDR3 runs 11 residues. Deletions cut 5 bases from V and 8 bases from J, with 9 bases between. Germline CDR1 and CDR2: LNHDA and SQIVND (reference sequence). The CDR3 region has the DNA TGTGCCAGTAGTGAGTGGCGGGAAGCTTTCTTT. Its protein product is CASSEWREAFF.

This chain connects TRBV5-6 to TRBJ1-1; 8 bases line up with TRBD1. Germline loops: CDR1 SGHDT, CDR2 YYEEEE. The CDR3 extends over 16 amino acids. V gave up 0 bases and J gave up 1 base; unmatched junction bases: 5. The CDR3 nucleotides are TGTGCCAGCAGCTTGGGGACAGGGCGTCCGAACACTGAAGCTTTCTTT. Its protein is CASSLGTGRPNTEAFF.